The clone carrying this T cell receptor (beta chain) was counted only a few times. Deletions cut 0 bases from V and 10 bases from J, with 8 bases between. Germline CDR1 and CDR2: SGHRS and YFSETQ. This CDR3 is 12 amino acids long. As it was prepared, the TCRbeta library received unique molecular identifiers. TCRdb used MiXCR to reprocess the PCR reads, holding one entry per CDR3 protein. The data contain about 340,000 distinct CDR3 sequences, about a tenth of them singletons. The data stem from a study of T-cell reconstitution after alpha-beta-depleted transplantation in children. The sample in question was PBMCs from the stem cell graft donor, obtained from the stem cell graft. The J gene is TRBJ2-1, the V gene TRBV5-1; D is uncertain. This clonotype was sampled from a human donor who donated a stem cell graft to a child with acute lymphoblastic leukemia. CDR3 DNA: TGCGCCAGCAGCTTGGTAAGGCGGGAGCAGTTCTTC. Encoded protein: CASSLVRREQFF.